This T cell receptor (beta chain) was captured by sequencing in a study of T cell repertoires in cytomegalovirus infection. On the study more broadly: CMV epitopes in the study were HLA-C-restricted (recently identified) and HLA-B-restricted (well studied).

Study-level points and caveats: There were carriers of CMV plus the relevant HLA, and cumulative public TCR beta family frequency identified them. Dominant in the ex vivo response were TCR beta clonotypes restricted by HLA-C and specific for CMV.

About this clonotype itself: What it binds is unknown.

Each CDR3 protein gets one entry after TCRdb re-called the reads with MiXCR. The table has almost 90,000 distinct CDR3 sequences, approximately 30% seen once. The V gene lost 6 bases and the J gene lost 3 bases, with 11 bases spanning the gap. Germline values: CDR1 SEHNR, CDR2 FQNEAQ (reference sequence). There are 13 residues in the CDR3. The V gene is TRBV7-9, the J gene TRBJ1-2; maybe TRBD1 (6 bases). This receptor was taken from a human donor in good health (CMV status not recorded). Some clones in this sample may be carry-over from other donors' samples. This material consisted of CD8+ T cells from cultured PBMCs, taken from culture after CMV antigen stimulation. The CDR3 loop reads CASSTGLDYGYTF. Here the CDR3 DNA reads TGTGCCAGCAGTACAGGGCTGGACTATGGCTACACCTTC.